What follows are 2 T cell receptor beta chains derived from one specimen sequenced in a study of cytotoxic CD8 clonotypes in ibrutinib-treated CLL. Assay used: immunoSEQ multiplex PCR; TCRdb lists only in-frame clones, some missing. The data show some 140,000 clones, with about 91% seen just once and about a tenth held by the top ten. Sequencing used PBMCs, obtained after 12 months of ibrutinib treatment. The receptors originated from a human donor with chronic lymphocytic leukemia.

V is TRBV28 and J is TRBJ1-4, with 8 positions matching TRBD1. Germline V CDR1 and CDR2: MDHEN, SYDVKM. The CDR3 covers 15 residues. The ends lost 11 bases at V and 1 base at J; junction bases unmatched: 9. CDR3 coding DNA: TGTGCCTCTGGCCCAGGGGGCGAAACTAATGAAAAACTGTTTTTT. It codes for CASGPGGETNEKLFF. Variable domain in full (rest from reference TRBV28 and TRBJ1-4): DVKVTQSSRYLVKRTGEKVFLECVQDMDHENMFWYRQDPGLGLRLIYFSYDVKMKEKGDIPEGYSVSREKKERFSLILESASTNQTSMYLCASGPGGETNEKLFFGSGTQLSVL.

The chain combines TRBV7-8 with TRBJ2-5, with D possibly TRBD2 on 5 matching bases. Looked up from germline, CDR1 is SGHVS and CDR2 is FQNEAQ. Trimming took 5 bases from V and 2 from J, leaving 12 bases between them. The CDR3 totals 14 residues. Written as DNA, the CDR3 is TGTGCCAGCAGCCACGGACTCACTCAAGAGACCCAGTACTTC. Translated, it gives CASSHGLTQETQYF.